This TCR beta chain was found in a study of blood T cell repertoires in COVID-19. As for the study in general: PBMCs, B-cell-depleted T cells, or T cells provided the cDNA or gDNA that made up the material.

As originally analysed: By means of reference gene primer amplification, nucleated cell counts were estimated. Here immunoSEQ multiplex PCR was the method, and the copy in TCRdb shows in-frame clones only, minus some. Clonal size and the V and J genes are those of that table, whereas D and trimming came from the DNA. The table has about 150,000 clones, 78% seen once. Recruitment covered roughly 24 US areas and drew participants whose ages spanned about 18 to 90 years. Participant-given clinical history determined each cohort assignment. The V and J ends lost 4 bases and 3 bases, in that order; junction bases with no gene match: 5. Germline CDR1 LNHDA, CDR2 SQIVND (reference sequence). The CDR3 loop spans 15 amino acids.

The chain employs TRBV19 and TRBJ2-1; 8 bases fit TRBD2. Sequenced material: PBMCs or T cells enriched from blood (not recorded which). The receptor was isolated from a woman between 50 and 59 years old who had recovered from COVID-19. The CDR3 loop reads CASSRAGLDYNEQFF. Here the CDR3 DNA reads TGTGCCAGTAGTAGGGCGGGACTAGACTACAATGAGCAGTTCTTC.